This entry lists 9 T cell receptor beta chains sequenced from one sample in a study of T cells in localized non-small cell lung cancer. Generated by immunoSEQ multiplex PCR, the TCRdb table keeps only in-frame clones and is missing some. The data contain tens of thousands of clones, roughly 87% of them singletons. The sample was peripheral blood, taken before any cancer treatment. Every receptor here comes from a male donor older than 55 with stage I squamous cell lung carcinoma.

The J gene is TRBJ1-2, the V gene TRBV19; no clear D gene. In germline, CDR1 is LNHDA, CDR2 SQIVND (reference sequence). With 0 bases removed from V and 2 bases from J, the gap between germline ends came to 13 bases. The length of the CDR3 is 16 residues. The CDR3 coding sequence is TGTGCCAGTAGTATAGATCCCAGCGGGAGGAACTATGGCTACACCTTC. This sequence encodes CASSIDPSGRNYGYTF.

This clone is a singleton in its sample. The chain combines TRBV18 with TRBJ2-5, with D perhaps TRBD2 (6 bases). V gave up 0 bases and J gave up 0 bases, with 14 bases separating them. The CDR3 consists of 17 residues. CDR1 is KGHSH and CDR2 is LQKENI in the germline V gene. CDR3 sequence (DNA): TGTGCCAGCTCACCACCGTGGGGCAGGGAGGACCAAGAGACCCAGTACTTC. Encoded protein: CASSPPWGREDQETQYF.

The J gene is TRBJ1-6, the V gene TRBV11-2, with D unresolved. The CDR3 is 18 residues long. V was trimmed by 1 base and J by 2 bases, leaving 15 bases between them. Germline CDR1 SGHAT, CDR2 FQNNGV. CDR3 protein: CASSLAPPWRAYNSPLHF. The CDR3 DNA reads as TGTGCCAGCAGCTTAGCTCCCCCTTGGAGGGCCTATAATTCACCCCTCCACTTT. Complete variable domain (other parts from reference TRBV11-2 and TRBJ1-6): EAGVAQSPRYKIIEKRQSVAFWCNPISGHATLYWYQQILGQGPKLLIQFQNNGVVDDSQLPKDRFSAERLKGVDSTLKIQPAKLEDSAVYLCASSLAPPWRAYNSPLHFGNGTRLTVT.

V gene TRBV2 combines with J gene TRBJ2-7; a weak D match, TRBD1 (6 bases). This CDR3 comprises 14 residues. Germline CDR1 is SNHLY and CDR2 is FYNNEI. The ends were cut back, 7 bases at V and 0 bases at J, with 13 bases in the middle. The CDR3 loop is CASTRTDSSYEQYF. The CDR3 DNA reads as TGTGCCAGCACCCGGACAGACAGCTCCTACGAGCAGTACTTC.

The rearrangement links TRBV6-1 to TRBJ1-2; D perhaps matches TRBD1 (5 bases). Germline loops: CDR1 MNHNS, CDR2 SASEGT. The CDR3 covers 13 residues. V gave up 6 bases and J gave up 2 bases, with 10 bases separating them. CDR3 nucleotide sequence: TGTGCCAGCAGCGATTACAGGAACTATGGCTACACCTTC. Protein: CASSDYRNYGYTF.

The rearrangement joins TRBV6-5 to TRBJ2-7; D not resolved. The CDR3 spans 14 residues. Trimming removed 5 bases at V and 6 bases at J, with 17 bases between. Germline CDR1 is MNHEY and CDR2 is SVGAGI. The CDR3 loop is CASSQLETVSEQYF. The CDR3 region has the DNA TGTGCCAGCAGTCAACTCGAGACGGTTTCCGAGCAGTACTTC.

The chain is built from TRBV7-9 and TRBJ2-1; D perhaps matches TRBD2 (6 bases). The germline V gene has CDR1 SEHNR and CDR2 FQNEAQ (reference sequence). This CDR3 region has 14 residues. V shed 3 bases and J shed 6 bases, with 12 bases lying between them. CDR3 amino acids: CASSFERAINEQFF. The CDR3 DNA is TGTGCCAGCAGCTTCGAGCGGGCCATCAATGAGCAGTTCTTC.

The rearrangement uses TRBV18 and TRBJ2-1; the match to TRBD1 covers 7 bases. Trimming removed 6 bases from V and 0 bases from J; junction bases left unmatched: 8. Germline CDR1 KGHSH, CDR2 LQKENI. CDR3 size: 16 residues. CDR3 bases: TGTGCCAGCTCTCTCAAGGGGGCGAGCTCCTACAATGAGCAGTTCTTC. Translated: CASSLKGASSYNEQFF.

V gene TRBV7-9 combines with J gene TRBJ2-1; D is uncertain. CDR1 is SEHNR, CDR2 FQNEAQ, per germline (reference sequence). CDR3 length equals 17 residues. Deletions cut 5 bases from V and 0 bases from J, with 17 bases between. This CDR3 is CASSLYPTHSSYNEQFF. The DNA for the CDR3 is TGTGCCAGCAGCCTATACCCGACGCATAGCTCCTACAATGAGCAGTTCTTC.